A single sample is the source of the 26 T cell receptor beta chains below, sequenced in a study of response to subunit inactivated influenza vaccine (dated by TCRdb to the late 2010s). Libraries were constructed by RT-PCR. Reads for this sample came from an Illumina HiSeq 2500. Through fastp at Q25 and MiXCR, TCRdb rebuilt clones from the public reads, retaining in-frame beta chains. Each entry is one CDR3 protein sequence, shown with its most common DNA and genes. This sample is represented by under 500,000 distinct CDR3 sequences; approximately 10% of them were singletons. The ten biggest clones cover 10% to 15% of the sample. Sample time point, as interpreted from the label and publication: around 45 days after influenza vaccine administration. This specimen consisted of PBMCs from blood, obtained 40 to 50 days after vaccination. Source of these receptors: a man in his fifties or sixties who received an inactivated influenza vaccine. Donor details come from another sample of the same person, matched by shared clones.

The V and J genes are TRBV7-2 and TRBJ2-1, with 15 nucleotides matching TRBD2. Germline V gene data show CDR1 as SGHTA and CDR2 as FQGNSA. The V and J ends lost 8 bases and 8 bases, in that order; junction bases with no gene match: 7. The CDR3 contains 15 residues. The CDR3 DNA reads TGTGCCAGCGTTCAAGGGACTAGCGGGGGGTATGAGCAGTTCTTC. Its protein product is CASVQGTSGGYEQFF.

This sequence joins TRBV7-2 and TRBJ2-7; maybe TRBD2 (7 bases). Germline values: CDR1 SGHTA, CDR2 FQGNSA. This CDR3 spans 15 amino acids. With 3 bases removed from V and 4 bases from J, the gap between germline ends came to 16 bases. This chain's CDR3 is CASSLSSGGLYEQYF. DNA for the CDR3: TGTGCCAGCAGCTTGTCTTCCGGGGGGCTTTACGAGCAGTACTTC. Full variable domain (remainder filled in from reference TRBV7-2 and TRBJ2-7): GAGVSQSPSNKVTEKGKDVELRCDPISGHTALYWYRQSLGQGLEFLIYFQGNSAPDKSGLPSDRFSAERTGGSVSTLTIQRTQQEDSAVYLCASSLSSGGLYEQYFGPGTRLTVT.

This clonotype was counted at least ten times. The chain uses TRBV4-3 and TRBJ2-3; 9 bases are shared with TRBD1. The germline V gene encodes CDR1 LGHNA and CDR2 YSLEER. V trimming: 1 base; J trimming: 1 base; junction bases outside the gene matches: 6. The CDR3 runs to 17 residues. CDR3: CASSQGTGGAGTDTQYF. CDR3 sequence (DNA): TGCGCCAGCAGCCAAGGAACAGGGGGCGCGGGCACAGATACGCAGTATTTT.

There are a few counts of this clonotype. This rearrangement joins TRBV27 to TRBJ2-1; 7 bases match TRBD1. Trimming removed 2 bases from V and 7 bases from J; junction bases left unmatched: 5. The germline CDR1 and CDR2 sequences are MNHEY and SMNVEV (reference sequence). The CDR3 covers 14 residues. The CDR3: CASSLVTGKNEQFF. The CDR3, as DNA: TGTGCCAGCAGTTTAGTGACAGGGAAAAATGAGCAGTTCTTC.

The chain uses TRBV5-1 and TRBJ1-1; tentatively, D is TRBD1 (5 bases). The V gene lost 4 bases and the J gene lost 0 bases, with 13 bases spanning the gap. The germline V gene encodes CDR1 SGHRS and CDR2 YFSETQ. This CDR3 is 15 amino acids long. CDR3 residues: CASSPAGAMNTEAFF. DNA of the CDR3: TGCGCCAGCAGCCCGGCTGGGGCCATGAACACTGAAGCTTTCTTT.

This clonotype was counted many times. V and J are TRBV5-1 and TRBJ2-1; TRBD1 or TRBD2 may be the D gene (5 bases each). The CDR3 runs 15 residues. The germline V gene encodes CDR1 SGHRS and CDR2 YFSETQ. Trimming pared 4 bases from V and 8 bases from J, leaving 19 bases between. This CDR3 reads CASSLAGTLSHEQFF. CDR3 sequence (DNA): TGCGCCAGCAGCCTCGCCGGGACCCTGTCGCATGAGCAGTTCTTC.

As concerns this clonotype: This may be a read error: a much more frequent sequence differs by one nucleotide. The V and J genes are TRBV10-3 and TRBJ2-7; 9 bases line up with TRBD2. Germline V CDR1 and CDR2: ENHRY, SYGVKD. The length of the CDR3 is 14 residues. CDR3 sequence: CAISSSGASYEQHF. DNA of the CDR3: TGTGCCATCAGTTCTAGCGGGGCGAGCTACGAGCAGCACTTC.

There are many counts of this clonotype. V gene TRBV20-1 combines with J gene TRBJ1-5, with D unclear. The CDR3 has 13 residues. Per the germline V gene, CDR1 is DFQATT and CDR2 is SNEGSKA (reference sequence). Trimming shortened V by 3 bases and J by 0 bases, and 6 bases separated the two germline ends. The DNA for the CDR3 is TGCAGTGCTAGCCAAGATAGCAATCAGCCCCAGCATTTT. The encoded protein is CSASQDSNQPQHF.

This sequence joins TRBV5-1 and TRBJ2-5; D possibly corresponds to TRBD2 (5 bases). The CDR3 has 13 amino acids. The germline V gene encodes CDR1 SGHRS and CDR2 YFSETQ. The germline V and J ends were trimmed by 3 bases and 4 bases, with 10 bases remaining between them. DNA of the CDR3: TGCGCCAGCAGCTCCCAACGGGGAGAGACCCAGTACTTC. This sequence encodes CASSSQRGETQYF. Complete variable domain (other parts from reference TRBV5-1 and TRBJ2-5): KAGVTQTPRYLIKTRGQQVTLSCSPISGHRSVSWYQQTPGQGLQFLFEYFSETQRNKGNFPGRFSGRQFSNSRSEMNVSTLELGDSALYLCASSSQRGETQYFGPGTRLLVL.

This chain joins TRBV5-1 and TRBJ2-7; 8 bases are shared with TRBD2. The length of the CDR3 is 13 residues. The junction had 3 bases not matched to a gene; V was cut back by 4 bases and J by 3 bases. Per germline, CDR1 SGHRS and CDR2 YFSETQ. The CDR3 here is CASSQSGGYEQYF. CDR3 bases: TGCGCCAGCAGCCAAAGCGGGGGCTACGAGCAGTACTTC.

This clonotype was recorded at least ten times. The rearrangement joins TRBV29-1 to TRBJ2-3; possible D gene TRBD1, 6 bases. The CDR3 has 15 residues. The V gene lost 5 bases and the J gene lost 0 bases, with 15 bases spanning the gap. In germline, CDR1 is SQVTM, CDR2 ANQGSEA. The CDR3 is CSVKPGQASTDTQYF. In DNA, the CDR3 is TGCAGCGTTAAACCGGGACAAGCTAGCACAGATACGCAGTATTTT.

This chain connects TRBV20-1 to TRBJ2-3; 9 nucleotides agree with TRBD1. The CDR3 totals 15 residues. V was pared by 0 bases and J by 4 bases, with 5 bases of the junction left unmatched. Germline V gene data show CDR1 as DFQATT and CDR2 as SNEGSKA (reference sequence). CDR3 DNA: TGCAGTGCTAGAGACCGGGACAGGGCGGCAGATACGCAGTATTTT. Encoded protein: CSARDRDRAADTQYF.

The sample holds many counts of this clonotype. This CDR3 reads CASSLDRGWSPLHF. The CDR3, as DNA: TGTGCCAGCAGCTTAGACAGGGGTTGGTCACCCCTCCACTTT. The chain uses TRBV7-2 and TRBJ1-6; 7 bases map to TRBD1. The CDR3 covers 14 residues. After removal of 1 base from V and 10 bases from J, the junction contained 4 bases not matched to a gene. Germline assignment: CDR1 SGHTA and CDR2 FQGNSA.

The chain links TRBV6-5 to TRBJ2-6, with TRBD1 identical over 12 bases. With V trimmed by 4 bases and J by 1 base, 2 bases remained unmatched. The CDR3 sequence is 17 residues long. CDR1 MNHEY and CDR2 SVGAGI come from the germline V gene. The CDR3 loop reads CASSSGQGASGANVLTF. CDR3 DNA: TGTGCCAGCAGTTCGGGACAGGGGGCGTCTGGGGCCAACGTCCTGACTTTC.

This clonotype was detected ten times or more. CDR3 sequence: CASSLGGGRATDTQYF. The CDR3 DNA is TGTGCCAGCAGCTTAGGAGGCGGGAGGGCGACAGATACGCAGTATTTT. The chain uses TRBV7-6 and TRBJ2-3, with TRBD2 identical over 9 bases. Germline lookup yields CDR1 SGHVS and CDR2 FNYEAQ. The CDR3 contains 16 residues. The V segment lost 1 base and the J segment 3 bases; nucleotides outside the gene matches: 5.

This clonotype was detected a few times. The chain is built from TRBV6-1 and TRBJ1-1; TRBD1 is a possible D gene (5 bases). Germline CDR1 MNHNS, CDR2 SASEGT. The V end was cut by 8 bases, the J end by 7 bases, with 23 bases between. The CDR3 loop spans 15 amino acids. CDR3 sequence: CASLLRDGGRLEAFF. The CDR3 DNA sequence: TGTGCCAGCCTCTTACGTGACGGGGGGAGGCTTGAAGCTTTCTTT.

A few counts support this clonotype. Sequence at one end of the junction differs from germline and may be a read error. V and J are TRBV3-1 and TRBJ2-1, with D perhaps given as TRBD1 or TRBD2 (6 bases each). Germline values: CDR1 LGHDT, CDR2 YNNKEL (reference sequence). The CDR3 length is 15 residues. CDR3 protein: CASSQGGGSYNEQFF. As DNA, the CDR3 is TGCGCCAGCAGCCAAGGAGGGGGCTCCTACAATGAGCAGTTCTTC.

In its sample, this clonotype was seen many times. J is TRBJ2-7 and V is TRBV5-6; D is ambiguous. Germline V gives CDR1 SGHDT, CDR2 YYEEEE. The V and J ends lost 1 base and 3 bases respectively, with 5 bases between them. This CDR3 comprises 12 residues. CDR3 loop: CASSLNVYEQYF. CDR3 nucleotide sequence: TGTGCCAGCAGCTTGAACGTCTACGAGCAGTACTTC.

V gene TRBV6-2 or TRBV6-3 combines with J gene TRBJ1-1; D is undetermined. Trimming cost V 4 bases and J 0 bases, with 9 bases left between them. This CDR3 is built from 14 residues. Germline V CDR1 and CDR2: MNHEY, SVGEGT. CDR3 residues: CASSFGPMNTEAFF. CDR3 DNA sequence: TGTGCCAGCAGTTTCGGACCGATGAACACTGAAGCTTTCTTT.

The chain uses TRBV14 and TRBJ2-7; maybe TRBD1 (6 bases). Germline CDR1 SGHDN, CDR2 FVKESK. CDR3 length: 17 residues. V shed 2 bases and J shed 2 bases, with 19 bases lying between them. The CDR3 sequence: CASSQLSRGQFAYEQYF. The CDR3 nucleotides are TGTGCCAGCAGCCAACTTTCACGAGGACAGTTTGCCTACGAGCAGTACTTC.

The gene calls are TRBV11-2 and TRBJ1-6; a possible D gene is TRBD1 (6 bases). The germline V gene encodes CDR1 SGHAT and CDR2 FQNNGV. Between the trimmed V and J ends, which lost 3 bases and 0 bases, there was a span of 15 bases. The CDR3 loop spans 18 amino acids. CDR3 sequence (DNA): TGTGCCAGCAGCTTCCACATCAGGGGTGCCTCCTATAATTCACCCCTCCACTTT. Encoded protein: CASSFHIRGASYNSPLHF. Full variable domain (remainder filled in from reference TRBV11-2 and TRBJ1-6): EAGVAQSPRYKIIEKRQSVAFWCNPISGHATLYWYQQILGQGPKLLIQFQNNGVVDDSQLPKDRFSAERLKGVDSTLKIQPAKLEDSAVYLCASSFHIRGASYNSPLHFGNGTRLTVT.

At least ten counts were recorded for this clonotype. The rearrangement uses TRBV5-1 and TRBJ2-5, with D perhaps given as TRBD1 or TRBD2 (5 bases each). This CDR3 comprises 16 residues. V lost 4 bases and J lost 1, with 17 bases in between. In germline, CDR1 is SGHRS, CDR2 YFSETQ. DNA of the CDR3: TGCGCCAGCAGCCGAACATCCGGGGCCATCCAAGAGACCCAGTACTTC. It specifies CASSRTSGAIQETQYF.

This clonotype was seen more than once but under ten times. J is TRBJ2-7 and V is TRBV28; 7 nucleotides align to TRBD2. The CDR3 sequence is 15 residues long. V was pared by 6 bases and J by 4 bases, with 12 bases of the junction left unmatched. From germline, CDR1 is MDHEN and CDR2 SYDVKM. The CDR3 here is CASSPWKREGYEQYF. The CDR3 DNA sequence: TGTGCCAGCAGCCCTTGGAAGAGGGAGGGGTACGAGCAGTACTTC.

This clonotype has a handful of counts. J is TRBJ2-1 and V is TRBV28; 9 nucleotides match TRBD1. CDR1 is MDHEN and CDR2 is SYDVKM in the germline V gene. Trimming cost V 5 bases and J 7 bases; bases outside gene matches: 9. This CDR3 spans 15 amino acids. CDR3 region: CASSQSGQGGNEQFF. For the CDR3, the DNA is TGTGCCAGCAGTCAATCGGGACAGGGAGGAAATGAGCAGTTCTTC. The entire variable domain, with the rest obtained from reference TRBV28 and TRBJ2-1, is as follows: DVKVTQSSRYLVKRTGEKVFLECVQDMDHENMFWYRQDPGLGLRLIYFSYDVKMKEKGDIPEGYSVSREKKERFSLILESASTNQTSMYLCASSQSGQGGNEQFFGPGTRLTVL.

The rearrangement links TRBV11-2 to TRBJ1-1; D might be TRBD1 (5 bases). The CDR3 extends over 14 amino acids. Trimming removed 5 bases from V and 4 bases from J, with 14 bases in between. Germline CDR1 reads SGHAT; CDR2 reads FQNNGV. The CDR3 here is CASSVRLGGTEAFF. CDR3 DNA sequence: TGTGCCAGCAGCGTGAGACTCGGGGGCACTGAAGCTTTCTTT.

V gene TRBV6-1 combines with J gene TRBJ2-7; perhaps TRBD2 as D (5 bases). Trimming took 6 bases from V and 0 from J, leaving 21 bases between them. The germline CDR1 and CDR2 sequences are MNHNS and SASEGT. This CDR3 is built from 17 residues. CDR3 sequence: CASSFGSRRGSSYEQYF. The CDR3 DNA sequence: TGTGCCAGCAGCTTTGGGTCTAGGCGTGGGAGCTCCTACGAGCAGTACTTC.